One and the same sample provided the 26 T cell receptor beta chains below, sequenced in a study of blood T cell repertoires in COVID-19. This table comes from immunoSEQ multiplex PCR, and its TCRdb copy is limited to in-frame clones, with some not included. The table records some 150,000 clones, 85% of them present only once. The sample was peripheral blood. All receptors come from a woman in her thirties or forties with active or convalescent COVID-19.

The gene calls are TRBV4-2 and TRBJ2-3; 8 bases fit TRBD2. Germline CDR1 reads LGHNA; CDR2 reads YNFKEQ. The CDR3 totals 16 residues. J gave up 1 base and V 1 base, and 4 bases lay outside the gene matches. The CDR3 sequence is CASSQGSGGGTDTQYF. DNA of the CDR3: TGTGCCAGCAGCCAAGGGAGCGGGGGAGGCACAGATACGCAGTATTTT.

V gene TRBV28 combines with J gene TRBJ2-6; 7 positions agree with TRBD1. The CDR3 is 16 residues long. V shed 8 bases and J 4 bases; nucleotides not matched to a gene: 11. Germline V gives CDR1 MDHEN, CDR2 SYDVKM. The CDR3 bases are TGTGCCAGCGTGGGGACAGCCTTAGGCGGGGCCAACGTCCTGACTTTC. Translation gives CASVGTALGGANVLTF.

This chain connects TRBV5-4 to TRBJ2-1, with a tentative D call TRBD2 (7 bases). In germline, CDR1 is SGHNT, CDR2 YYREEE (reference sequence). V lost 4 bases to trimming and J lost 16 bases, with 15 bases between them. The CDR3 extends over 11 amino acids. Here the CDR3 DNA reads TGTGCCAGCAGCCTGTCGGGGGGCCAATTCTTC. Translation gives CASSLSGGQFF.

The rearrangement links TRBV10-3 to TRBJ2-7; weak D call: TRBD2 (5 bases). V was clipped by 4 bases and J by 4 bases, with 14 bases between them. CDR1 and CDR2 from the germline V gene are ENHRY and SYGVKD. This CDR3 region has 14 residues. CDR3 loop: CAISVGAGEYEQYF. The CDR3 DNA follows: TGTGCCATCAGTGTCGGAGCCGGGGAATACGAGCAGTACTTC.

V is TRBV7-9 and J is TRBJ2-6, with a tentative D call TRBD1 (7 bases). V lost 1 base and J lost 2, with 18 bases in between. CDR3 length equals 19 residues. Per germline, CDR1 SEHNR and CDR2 FQNEAQ (reference sequence). The CDR3 loop reads CASSLVRQGGSPGANVLTF. Here the CDR3 DNA reads TGTGCCAGCAGCTTAGTCCGACAGGGAGGCTCCCCTGGGGCCAACGTCCTGACTTTC.

The V gene is TRBV18, the J gene TRBJ2-3; 7 positions match TRBD2. The CDR3 is 14 residues long. V dropped 3 bases and J dropped 2; count of bases not matched to a gene: 2. Germline V lookup: CDR1 KGHSH, CDR2 LQKENI. In nucleotides, the CDR3 is TGTGCCAGCTCACCCGGGACTAACACAGATACGCAGTATTTT. Its protein is CASSPGTNTDTQYF.

This chain connects TRBV4-3 to TRBJ2-2, with D perhaps matching TRBD2 (6 bases). CDR1 is LGHNA, CDR2 YSLEER, per germline. V dropped 0 bases and J dropped 7 bases, with 9 bases sitting between them. This CDR3 is built from 14 residues. CDR3 in DNA: TGCGCCAGCAGCCAAGAAGGGAGGATCGGGGAGCTGTTTTTT. This sequence encodes CASSQEGRIGELFF.

This clone has just one count. The chain uses TRBV4-1 and TRBJ1-3; 12 positions match TRBD1. Germline V gene lookup returns CDR1 MGHRA and CDR2 YSYEKL. The length of the CDR3 is 17 residues. Trimming removed 6 bases from V and 0 bases from J; junction bases left unmatched: 6. CDR3 coding DNA: TGCGCCAGCAGTCGGGACAGGGGGCTGAGCTCTGGAAACACCATATATTTT. It codes for CASSRDRGLSSGNTIYF.

The chain is built from TRBV28 and TRBJ1-5; TRBD1 might be the D (6 bases). The ends were cut back, 2 bases at V and 5 bases at J, with 10 bases in the middle. The length of the CDR3 is 14 residues. The germline gives CDR1 MDHEN, CDR2 SYDVKM. CDR3 amino acids: CASSLLQGHQPQHF. DNA for the CDR3: TGTGCCAGCAGTTTACTACAGGGCCATCAGCCCCAGCATTTT.

The chain carries TRBV11-2 and TRBJ2-7; 9 positions match TRBD2. The CDR3 spans 15 residues. V shed 1 base and J 3 bases; nucleotides not matched to a gene: 4. Germline V CDR1 and CDR2: SGHAT, FQNNGV. DNA for the CDR3: TGTGCCAGCAGCTTAGCGGGACTAGCCGACTACGAGCAGTACTTC. It codes for CASSLAGLADYEQYF.

The chain recombines TRBV5-1 with TRBJ2-7; TRBD1 is a possible D gene (6 bases). The V and J ends lost 4 bases and 0 bases respectively, with 17 bases between them. This CDR3 spans 16 amino acids. Germline V gene data show CDR1 as SGHRS and CDR2 as YFSETQ. The CDR3 reads CASSLTTGPSSYEQYF. CDR3 nucleotide sequence: TGCGCCAGCAGCCTGACGACAGGACCAAGCTCCTACGAGCAGTACTTC.

There are a few counts of this clone. The chain uses TRBV28 and TRBJ1-5, with D possibly TRBD1 on 6 matching bases. The CDR3 runs 15 residues. V was shortened by 5 bases and J by 3 bases, with 14 bases between the two germline ends. The germline V gene encodes CDR1 MDHEN and CDR2 SYDVKM. This CDR3 is CASSPSTGFNQPQHF. In DNA form, the CDR3 reads TGTGCCAGCAGTCCCTCAACAGGGTTCAATCAGCCCCAGCATTTT.

The sample holds a few counts of this clone. The chain joins TRBV14 to TRBJ2-7; 10 nucleotides line up with TRBD1. Germline-derived CDR1 and CDR2 are SGHDN and FVKESK. This CDR3 is 14 amino acids long. V dropped 5 bases and J dropped 6; count of bases not matched to a gene: 7. In DNA form, the CDR3 reads TGTGCCAGCAGCACCCGACAGGGGGCGGGCGAGCAGTACTTC. Translated, it gives CASSTRQGAGEQYF. The complete variable domain, with remaining parts taken from reference TRBV14 and TRBJ2-7, reads EAGVTQFPSHSVIEKGQTVTLRCDPISGHDNLYWYRRVMGKEIKFLLHFVKESKQDESGMPNNRFLAERTGGTYSTLKVQPAELEDSGVYFCASSTRQGAGEQYFGPGTRLTVT.

The V gene is TRBV7-2, the J gene TRBJ2-7, with 9 bases fitting TRBD2. The junction had 3 bases not matched to a gene; V was cut back by 1 base and J by 5 bases. This CDR3 spans 14 amino acids. CDR1 and CDR2 (germline): SGHTA, FQGNSA. CDR3 in DNA: TGTGCCAGCAGCTTAGTTAGCGGGAGCGACGAGCAGTACTTC. Its protein is CASSLVSGSDEQYF.

The chain couples TRBV18 to TRBJ2-5; weak D call: TRBD1 (6 bases). Germline lookup yields CDR1 KGHSH and CDR2 LQKENI. The CDR3 length is 15 residues. V was pared by 3 bases and J by 2 bases, with 13 bases between. The CDR3 DNA follows: TGTGCCAGCTCACCTATACAGGGTAATCAAGAGACCCAGTACTTC. Translated: CASSPIQGNQETQYF.

The V call is TRBV19, the J call TRBJ1-5; D gene ambiguous. Germline CDR1 is LNHDA and CDR2 is SQIVND (reference sequence). Trimming shortened V by 8 bases and J by 5 bases, and 16 bases separated the two germline ends. The length of the CDR3 is 14 residues. The CDR3: CASPLDGVDQPQHF. The CDR3 nucleotides are TGTGCCAGTCCCCTTGATGGTGTAGATCAGCCCCAGCATTTT.

The chain has TRBV9 and TRBJ2-7, with D possibly TRBD1 on 8 matching bases. The CDR3 is made up of 15 amino acids. CDR1 and CDR2 (germline): SGDLS, YYNGEE. V was clipped by 0 bases and J by 6 bases, with 16 bases between them. The CDR3 region is CASSVAPTGEGEQYF. Written as DNA, the CDR3 is TGTGCCAGCAGCGTAGCTCCGACAGGGGAGGGCGAGCAGTACTTC.

This clone was counted a single time. J is TRBJ1-2 and V is TRBV30, with a tentative D call TRBD1 (6 bases). Deletions cut 0 bases from V and 5 bases from J, with 16 bases between. Germline lookup yields CDR1 GTSNPN and CDR2 SVGIG (reference sequence). The CDR3 is made up of 15 amino acids. DNA for the CDR3: TGTGCCTGGAGTGTCGGCGGCAGGGGCTCGTATGGCTACACCTTC. This gives the protein CAWSVGGRGSYGYTF.

This sequence joins TRBV9 and TRBJ2-7, with D perhaps TRBD2 (6 bases). The germline CDR1 and CDR2 sequences are SGDLS and YYNGEE. The CDR3 loop spans 15 amino acids. Trimming left V 0 bases short and J 2 bases short, with 12 bases between. This CDR3 reads CASSVGGGDPYEQYF. As DNA, the CDR3 is TGTGCCAGCAGCGTAGGAGGCGGGGACCCCTACGAGCAGTACTTC.

V gene TRBV7-9 combines with J gene TRBJ2-1, with a weak D call TRBD2 (5 bases). Germline CDR1 reads SEHNR; CDR2 reads FQNEAQ (reference sequence). Trimming removed 3 bases from V and 7 bases from J, with 13 bases in between. This CDR3 comprises 14 residues. The CDR3 nucleotides are TGTGCCAGCAGCTTCCTTGAGGGTTCGAATGAGCAGTTCTTC. This gives the protein CASSFLEGSNEQFF.

This sequence joins TRBV7-2 and TRBJ2-7, with 7 bases lining up with TRBD2. The V segment lost 1 base and the J segment 5 bases; nucleotides outside the gene matches: 5. Germline V gene lookup returns CDR1 SGHTA and CDR2 FQGNSA. The CDR3 sequence is 14 residues long. CDR3 DNA sequence: TGTGCCAGCAGCTTAGGAGCCGGGGGGAACGAGCAGTACTTC. Translated, it gives CASSLGAGGNEQYF. The whole variable domain, remainder taken from reference TRBV7-2 and TRBJ2-7, is GAGVSQSPSNKVTEKGKDVELRCDPISGHTALYWYRQSLGQGLEFLIYFQGNSAPDKSGLPSDRFSAERTGGSVSTLTIQRTQQEDSAVYLCASSLGAGGNEQYFGPGTRLTVT.

J is TRBJ2-5 and V is TRBV4-3, with TRBD2 matching 7 bases. The CDR3 spans 17 residues. The V segment lost 0 bases and the J segment 5 bases; nucleotides outside the gene matches: 12. CDR1 and CDR2 from the germline V gene are LGHNA and YSLEER. The CDR3 sequence: CASSQDLGGRVTETQYF. Written as DNA, the CDR3 is TGCGCCAGCAGCCAAGATCTCGGCGGGAGAGTCACCGAGACCCAGTACTTC.

V gene TRBV7-9 combines with J gene TRBJ2-2, with TRBD1 matching 9 bases. This CDR3 region has 15 residues. The V gene's germline CDR1 is SEHNR and CDR2 FQNEAQ (reference sequence). Germline trimming cut 2 bases from V and 7 bases from J; bases unmatched to any gene: 5. The DNA of the CDR3 is TGTGCCAGCAGCTTAACAGGGGGCGCCGACGGGGAGCTGTTTTTT. Translating gives CASSLTGGADGELFF.

Concerning this clone itself: The same CDR3 arises from other DNA sequences in this sample as well. V is TRBV7-2 and J is TRBJ1-2; D might be TRBD1 (6 bases). The CDR3 loop spans 19 amino acids. CDR1 and CDR2 (germline): SGHTA, FQGNSA. V gave up 5 bases and J gave up 8 bases, with 33 bases separating them. The CDR3 here is CASSLRGGSAWGGGRGYTF. CDR3 nucleotide sequence: TGTGCCAGCAGCCTACGAGGTGGGAGCGCGTGGGGAGGGGGACGGGGCTACACCTTC.

The chain combines TRBV11-1 with TRBJ2-2; 8 bases agree with TRBD1. This CDR3 is built from 14 residues. The germline V gene has CDR1 SGHAT and CDR2 FQDESV (reference sequence). CDR3 nucleotides: TGTTCCTACTCCCGGGACAGGCCCACCGGGGAGCTGTTTTTT. Amino acid sequence: CSYSRDRPTGELFF.

This clone was seen a single time. The chain carries TRBV7-8 and TRBJ1-2; TRBD1 matches 7 bases. This CDR3 has 15 amino acids. V was pared by 5 bases and J by 1 base, with 7 bases of the junction left unmatched. CDR1 is SGHVS, CDR2 FQNEAQ, per germline. The DNA for the CDR3 is TGTGCCAGCAGCAGACGGGACAGTTTTAACTATGGCTACACCTTC. Translation gives CASSRRDSFNYGYTF.